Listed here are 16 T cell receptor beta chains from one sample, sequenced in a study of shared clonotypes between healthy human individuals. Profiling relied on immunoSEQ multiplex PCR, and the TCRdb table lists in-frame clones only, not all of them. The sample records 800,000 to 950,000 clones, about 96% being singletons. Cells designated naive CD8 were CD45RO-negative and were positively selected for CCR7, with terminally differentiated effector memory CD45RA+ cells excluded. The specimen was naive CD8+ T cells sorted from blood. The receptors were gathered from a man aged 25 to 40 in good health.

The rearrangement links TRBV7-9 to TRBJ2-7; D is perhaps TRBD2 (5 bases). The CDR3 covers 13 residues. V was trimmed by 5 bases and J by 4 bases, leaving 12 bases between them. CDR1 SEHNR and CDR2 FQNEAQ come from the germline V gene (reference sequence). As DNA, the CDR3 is TGTGCCAGCAGCCCGACTATACCTTACGAGCAGTACTTC. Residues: CASSPTIPYEQYF.

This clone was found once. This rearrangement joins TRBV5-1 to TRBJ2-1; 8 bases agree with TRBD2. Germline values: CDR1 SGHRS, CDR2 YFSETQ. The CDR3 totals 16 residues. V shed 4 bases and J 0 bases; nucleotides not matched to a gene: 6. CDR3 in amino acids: CASSPPGRVSYNEQFF. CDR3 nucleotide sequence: TGCGCCAGCAGCCCCCCCGGGAGGGTCTCCTACAATGAGCAGTTCTTC.

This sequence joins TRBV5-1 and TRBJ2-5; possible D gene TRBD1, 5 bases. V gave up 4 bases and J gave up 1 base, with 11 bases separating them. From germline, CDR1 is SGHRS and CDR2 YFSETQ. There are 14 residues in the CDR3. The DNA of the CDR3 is TGCGCCAGCAGCGGGGCTGGGGTCCAAGAGACCCAGTACTTC. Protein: CASSGAGVQETQYF.

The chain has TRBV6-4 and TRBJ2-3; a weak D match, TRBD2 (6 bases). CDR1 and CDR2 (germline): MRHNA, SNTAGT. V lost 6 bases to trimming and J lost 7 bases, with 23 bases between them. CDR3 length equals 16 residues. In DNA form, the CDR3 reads TGTGCCAGCAGCGCAACCTGGCGGGAAACCTCCCATACGCAGTATTTT. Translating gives CASSATWRETSHTQYF.

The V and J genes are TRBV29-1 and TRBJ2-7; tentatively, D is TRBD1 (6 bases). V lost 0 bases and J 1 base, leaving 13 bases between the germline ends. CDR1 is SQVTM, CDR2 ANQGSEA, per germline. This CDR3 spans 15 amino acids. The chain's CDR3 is CSVEDQEQGSYEQYF. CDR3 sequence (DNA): TGCAGCGTTGAAGATCAGGAACAGGGTTCCTACGAGCAGTACTTC.

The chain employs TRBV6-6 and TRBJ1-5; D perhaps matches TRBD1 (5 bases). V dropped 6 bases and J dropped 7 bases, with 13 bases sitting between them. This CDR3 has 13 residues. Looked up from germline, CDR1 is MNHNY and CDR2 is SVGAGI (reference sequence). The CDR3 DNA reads TGTGCCAGCAGCAGTCTAGGGGCCCAGCCCCAGCATTTT. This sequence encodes CASSSLGAQPQHF.

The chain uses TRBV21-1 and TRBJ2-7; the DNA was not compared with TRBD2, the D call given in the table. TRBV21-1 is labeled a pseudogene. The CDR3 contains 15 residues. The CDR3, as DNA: TGTGCCAGCAGCACACTCCCGGGATTAACCTACGAGCAGTACTTC. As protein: CASSTLPGLTYEQYF.

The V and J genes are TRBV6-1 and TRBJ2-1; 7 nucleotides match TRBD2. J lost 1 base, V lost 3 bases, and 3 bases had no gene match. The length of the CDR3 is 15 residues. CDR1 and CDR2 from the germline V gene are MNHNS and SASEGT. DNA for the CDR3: TGTGCCAGCAGTGACTTGCGGGAGTCCTACAATGAGCAGTTCTTC. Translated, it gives CASSDLRESYNEQFF.

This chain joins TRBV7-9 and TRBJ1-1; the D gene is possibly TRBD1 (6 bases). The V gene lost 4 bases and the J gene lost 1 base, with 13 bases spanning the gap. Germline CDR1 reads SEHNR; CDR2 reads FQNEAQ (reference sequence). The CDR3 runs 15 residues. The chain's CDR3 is CASSSPDSWNTEAFF. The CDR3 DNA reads TGTGCCAGCAGCTCCCCGGACAGCTGGAACACTGAAGCTTTCTTT.

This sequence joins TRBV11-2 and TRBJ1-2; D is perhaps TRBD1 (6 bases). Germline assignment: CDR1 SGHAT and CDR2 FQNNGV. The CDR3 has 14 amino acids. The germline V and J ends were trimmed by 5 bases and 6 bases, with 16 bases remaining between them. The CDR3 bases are TGTGCCAGCAGCCAGAAGACAGGATTCAATGGCTACACCTTC. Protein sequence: CASSQKTGFNGYTF. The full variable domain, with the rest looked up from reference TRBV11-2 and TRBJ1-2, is EAGVAQSPRYKIIEKRQSVAFWCNPISGHATLYWYQQILGQGPKLLIQFQNNGVVDDSQLPKDRFSAERLKGVDSTLKIQPAKLEDSAVYLCASSQKTGFNGYTFGSGTRLTVV.

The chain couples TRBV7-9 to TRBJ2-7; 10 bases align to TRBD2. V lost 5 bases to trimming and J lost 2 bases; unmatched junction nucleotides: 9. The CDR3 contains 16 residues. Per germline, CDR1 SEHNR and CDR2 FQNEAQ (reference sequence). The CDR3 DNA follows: TGTGCCAGCAGCGTCTCGACAGGACTAGCGGCCTACGAGCAGTACTTC. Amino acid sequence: CASSVSTGLAAYEQYF.

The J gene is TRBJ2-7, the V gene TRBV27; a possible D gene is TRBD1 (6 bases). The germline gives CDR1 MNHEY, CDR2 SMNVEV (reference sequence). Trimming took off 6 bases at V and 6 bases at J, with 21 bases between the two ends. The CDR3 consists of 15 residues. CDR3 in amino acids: CASSRRPGQLLEQYF. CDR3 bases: TGTGCCAGCAGCCGCAGGCCGGGACAACTACTCGAGCAGTACTTC.

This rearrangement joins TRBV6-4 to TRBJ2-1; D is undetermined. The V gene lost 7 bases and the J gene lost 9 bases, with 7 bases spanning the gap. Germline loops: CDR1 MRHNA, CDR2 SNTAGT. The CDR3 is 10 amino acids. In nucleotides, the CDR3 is TGTGCCAGCATCGGTTCTGAGCAGTTCTTC. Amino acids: CASIGSEQFF.

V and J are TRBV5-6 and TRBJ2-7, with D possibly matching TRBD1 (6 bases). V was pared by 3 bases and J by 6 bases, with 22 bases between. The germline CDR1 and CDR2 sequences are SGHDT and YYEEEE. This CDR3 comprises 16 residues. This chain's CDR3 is CASSWRSGVSPFEQYF. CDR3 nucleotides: TGTGCCAGCAGCTGGAGATCAGGGGTCTCTCCTTTCGAGCAGTACTTC.

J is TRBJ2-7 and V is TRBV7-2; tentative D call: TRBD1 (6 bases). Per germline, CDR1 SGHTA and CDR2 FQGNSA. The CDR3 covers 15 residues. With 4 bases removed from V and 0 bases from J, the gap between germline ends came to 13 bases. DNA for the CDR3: TGTGCCAGCAGCTCAGGGGAGCCCGACTCCTACGAGCAGTACTTC. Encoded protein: CASSSGEPDSYEQYF.

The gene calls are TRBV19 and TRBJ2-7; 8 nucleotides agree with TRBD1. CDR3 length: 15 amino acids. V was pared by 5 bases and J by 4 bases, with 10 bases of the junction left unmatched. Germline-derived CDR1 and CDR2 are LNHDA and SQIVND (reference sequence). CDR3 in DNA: TGTGCCAGTAGTTATTCCGGGACAGGAGCTTACGAGCAGTACTTC. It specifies CASSYSGTGAYEQYF. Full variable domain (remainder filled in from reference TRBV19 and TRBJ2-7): DGGITQSPKYLFRKEGQNVTLSCEQNLNHDAMYWYRQDPGQGLRLIYYSQIVNDFQKGDIAEGYSVSREKKESFPLTVTSAQKNPTAFYLCASSYSGTGAYEQYFGPGTRLTVT.